The 20 T cell receptor beta chains given below trace back to one sample, sequenced in a study of blood T cell repertoires in COVID-19 (dated by TCRdb to the early 2020s). Library prep was done by the immunoSEQ multiplex PCR assay. Sourced from immuneACCESS, this table was stored by TCRdb with only in-frame sequences that have V and J called. A share of the clones is absent; for the studies checked, an unresolved V gene accounts for under half, and the remainder has no known explanation. The sample table holds under 300,000 clones, of which approximately 88% were seen once. The ten most abundant clones make up just under 0.95% of the sample. The sample taken for sequencing was peripheral blood. All receptors derive from a woman aged 40 to 50 who had recovered from COVID-19.

CDR3 region: CASSLGQGIYEQYF. In nucleotides, the CDR3 is TGTGCCAGCTCACTGGGACAGGGGATTTACGAGCAGTACTTC. The chain uses TRBV18 and TRBJ2-7, with TRBD1 matching 10 bases. The J segment lost 4 bases and the V segment lost 4 bases, leaving 4 bases of the junction unmatched. Looked up from germline, CDR1 is KGHSH and CDR2 is LQKENI. The CDR3 sequence is 14 residues long.

This rearrangement joins TRBV28 to TRBJ1-4; TRBD1 aligns across 11 bases. V dropped 2 bases and J dropped 6; count of bases not matched to a gene: 5. The CDR3 spans 16 residues. The germline CDR1 and CDR2 sequences are MDHEN and SYDVKM. The CDR3 coding sequence is TGTGCCAGCAGTTTAGACGGGACAGGGGGATATGAAAAACTGTTTTTT. Translating gives CASSLDGTGGYEKLFF.

The rearrangement joins TRBV27 to TRBJ1-1, with 7 bases matching TRBD1. Germline V gene data show CDR1 as MNHEY and CDR2 as SMNVEV (reference sequence). The CDR3 extends over 15 amino acids. Trimming cost V 0 bases and J 6 bases; bases outside gene matches: 7. The CDR3 DNA is TGTGCCAGCAGTTTATCGGGACAGATTGGGGCTGAAGCTTTCTTT. Protein: CASSLSGQIGAEAFF.

The chain recombines TRBV2 with TRBJ2-7; no clear D gene. The germline V gene has CDR1 SNHLY and CDR2 FYNNEI. The CDR3 has 13 amino acids. V was clipped by 2 bases and J by 2 bases, with 7 bases between them. CDR3 sequence reads: CASSEYRTYEQYF. The CDR3 coding sequence is TGTGCCAGCAGTGAATACAGAACCTACGAGCAGTACTTC.

The chain employs TRBV7-3 and TRBJ1-1; 8 bases line up with TRBD1. Germline-derived CDR1 and CDR2 are SGHTA and FQGTGA. The CDR3 totals 14 residues. Trimming cost V 4 bases and J 7 bases; bases outside gene matches: 8. This CDR3 is CASSSAGGRDEAFF. In DNA form, the CDR3 reads TGTGCCAGCAGCTCGGCAGGGGGCCGTGATGAAGCTTTCTTT.

This chain joins TRBV6-5 and TRBJ2-3, with 8 bases fitting TRBD1. The germline V gene has CDR1 MNHEY and CDR2 SVGAGI. This CDR3 is built from 16 residues. Trimming cost V 0 bases and J 3 bases; bases outside gene matches: 5. The DNA for the CDR3 is TGTGCCAGCAGTTACTCAGGCAGGGGGCAGACAGATACGCAGTATTTT. Protein product: CASSYSGRGQTDTQYF.

V and J are TRBV6-1 and TRBJ1-1; 9 bases are shared with TRBD1. CDR1 and CDR2 from the germline V gene are MNHNS and SASEGT. This CDR3 has 15 amino acids. V was pared by 2 bases and J by 10 bases, with 11 bases of the junction left unmatched. CDR3 sequence (DNA): TGTGCCAGCAGTGAATTACAGGGGGCAAAACTTCGAGCTTTCTTT. Protein product: CASSELQGAKLRAFF.

The chain carries TRBV3-1 (or the pseudogene TRBV3-2) and TRBJ2-1, with 13 bases lining up with TRBD2. This CDR3 region has 18 residues. CDR1 and CDR2 (germline): LGHDT, YNNKEL (reference sequence). After removal of 6 bases from V and 4 bases from J, the junction contained 12 bases not matched to a gene. CDR3 in amino acids: CASSLPGLAGKNYNEQFF. CDR3 DNA sequence: TGTGCCAGCAGTCTTCCGGGACTAGCGGGGAAGAATTACAATGAGCAGTTCTTC.

The chain links TRBV3-1 (or the pseudogene TRBV3-2) to TRBJ2-1, with D perhaps TRBD1 (5 bases). Deletions cut 1 base from V and 5 bases from J, with 9 bases between. Germline values: CDR1 LGHDT, CDR2 YNNKEL (reference sequence). This CDR3 region has 14 residues. CDR3 in DNA: TGTGCCAGCAGCCAAGCAGGGCGAGACAATGAGCAGTTCTTC. Protein product: CASSQAGRDNEQFF.

CDR3 sequence: CASSFSGETQYF. The CDR3 DNA reads as TGTGCCAGCAGCTTTTCCGGAGAGACCCAGTACTTC. J is TRBJ2-5 and V is TRBV11-1, with unresolved D. Per the germline V gene, CDR1 is SGHAT and CDR2 is FQDESV (reference sequence). This CDR3 is 12 amino acids long. Trimming pared 3 bases from V and 4 bases from J, leaving 6 bases between. Full variable domain (outside the CDR3, taken from reference TRBV11-1 and TRBJ2-5): EAEVAQSPRYKITEKSQAVAFWCDPISGHATLYWYRQILGQGPELLVQFQDESVVDDSQLPKDRFSAERLKGVDSTLKIQPAELGDSAMYLCASSFSGETQYFGPGTRLLVL.

The chain uses TRBV6-6 and TRBJ2-3; D is ambiguous. Germline-derived CDR1 and CDR2 are MNHNY and SVGAGI (reference sequence). V lost 8 bases and J lost 4, with 16 bases in between. The CDR3 is 14 residues long. CDR3 coding DNA: TGTGCCAGCCAATCTGGAGAAGTCGCAGATACGCAGTATTTT. Protein product: CASQSGEVADTQYF.

This chain connects TRBV18 to TRBJ2-2; 7 bases are a match to TRBD1. Germline CDR1 is KGHSH and CDR2 is LQKENI. V shed 5 bases, J shed 5 bases, and the junction held 8 bases outside the gene matches. CDR3 length equals 15 residues. CDR3 in amino acids: CASSAGIQGTGELFF. The CDR3 DNA is TGTGCCAGCTCAGCAGGCATACAGGGGACCGGGGAGCTGTTTTTT.

V gene TRBV5-1 combines with J gene TRBJ2-1; TRBD2 matches 10 bases. CDR1 and CDR2 from the germline V gene are SGHRS and YFSETQ. After removal of 2 bases from V and 8 bases from J, the junction contained 7 bases not matched to a gene. The CDR3 is 15 amino acids. The CDR3 coding sequence is TGCGCCAGCAGCTTTACTAGCGGGGAGGGCCATGAGCAGTTCTTC. Encoded protein: CASSFTSGEGHEQFF.

This chain links TRBV3-1 (or the pseudogene TRBV3-2) with TRBJ2-7, with 10 bases matching TRBD2. Germline-derived CDR1 and CDR2 are LGHDT and YNNKEL (reference sequence). Trimming cost V 1 base and J 4 bases; bases outside gene matches: 4. The CDR3 contains 15 residues. DNA for the CDR3: TGTGCCAGCAGCCAAGCTAGCGGGGGTCCTTACGAGCAGTACTTC. Translation: CASSQASGGPYEQYF.

The chain has TRBV28 and TRBJ2-4, with D unclear. The CDR3 consists of 11 residues. Trimming took off 8 bases at V and 10 bases at J, with 12 bases between the two ends. CDR1 and CDR2 from the germline V gene are MDHEN and SYDVKM. CDR3 sequence reads: CASSKTRIQYF. CDR3 coding DNA: TGTGCCAGCTCCAAGACAAGGATTCAGTACTTC.

This clone was counted between two and nine times. V gene TRBV9 combines with J gene TRBJ1-1, with D unclear. Per the germline V gene, CDR1 is SGDLS and CDR2 is YYNGEE. V was pared by 6 bases and J by 0 bases, with 9 bases between. The CDR3 sequence is 13 residues long. The CDR3 sequence is CASTSHMNTEAFF. The CDR3 bases are TGTGCCAGCACCTCCCACATGAACACTGAAGCTTTCTTT.

The genes are TRBV7-6 and TRBJ2-3; D call uncertain. The CDR3 length is 14 residues. From germline, CDR1 is SGHVS and CDR2 FNYEAQ. The ends were cut back, 2 bases at V and 2 bases at J, with 8 bases in the middle. CDR3 coding DNA: TGTGCCAGCAGCTTACGCGCGGTCACAGATACGCAGTATTTT. It yields the protein CASSLRAVTDTQYF. Based on the CDR3 plus reference TRBV7-6 and TRBJ2-3, the full variable domain is GAGVSQSPRYKVTKRGQDVALRCDPISGHVSLYWYRQALGQGPEFLTYFNYEAQQDKSGLPNDRFSAERPEGSISTLTIQRTEQRDSAMYRCASSLRAVTDTQYFGPGTRLTVL.

This chain joins TRBV2 and TRBJ1-6; perhaps TRBD1 as D (5 bases). The CDR3 has 16 amino acids. Germline CDR1 is SNHLY and CDR2 is FYNNEI. Trimming took off 0 bases at V and 10 bases at J, with 16 bases between the two ends. CDR3 bases: TGTGCCAGCAGTGAAGCGGCGCAGGGTATAGGATCACCCCTCCACTTT. Amino acid sequence: CASSEAAQGIGSPLHF. Using reference TRBV2 and TRBJ1-6 for the parts outside the CDR3, the full variable domain is EPEVTQTPSHQVTQMGQEVILRCVPISNHLYFYWYRQILGQKVEFLVSFYNNEISEKSEIFDDQFSVERPDGSNFTLKIRSTKLEDSAMYFCASSEAAQGIGSPLHFGNGTRLTVT.

This clone was picked up one time. The CDR3: CASSLTTSGRVPRELFF. CDR3 sequence (DNA): TGTGCCAGCAGCTTAACCACTAGCGGGAGGGTTCCGCGGGAGCTGTTTTTT. The chain recombines TRBV7-9 with TRBJ2-2; 13 bases map to TRBD2. Germline CDR1 reads SEHNR; CDR2 reads FQNEAQ (reference sequence). This CDR3 has 17 residues. V gave up 2 bases and J gave up 9 bases; unmatched junction bases: 9.

V gene TRBV6-1 combines with J gene TRBJ2-3; the D is unclear. The CDR3 is 15 residues long. In germline, CDR1 is MNHNS, CDR2 SASEGT. V dropped 2 bases and J dropped 4 bases, with 13 bases sitting between them. The CDR3: CASSETVAPPDTQYF. In DNA form, the CDR3 reads TGTGCCAGCAGTGAAACGGTTGCCCCCCCAGATACGCAGTATTTT.